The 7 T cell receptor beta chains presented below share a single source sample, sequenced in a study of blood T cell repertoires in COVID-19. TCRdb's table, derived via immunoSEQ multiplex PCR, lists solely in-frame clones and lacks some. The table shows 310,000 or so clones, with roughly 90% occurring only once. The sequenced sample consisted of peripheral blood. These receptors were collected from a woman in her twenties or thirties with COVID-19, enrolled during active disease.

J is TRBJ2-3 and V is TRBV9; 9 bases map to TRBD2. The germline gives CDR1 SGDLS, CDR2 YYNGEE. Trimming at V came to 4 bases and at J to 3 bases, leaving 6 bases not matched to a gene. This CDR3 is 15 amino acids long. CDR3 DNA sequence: TGTGCCAGCAGCAAGACTAGCGGAGAAACAGATACGCAGTATTTT. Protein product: CASSKTSGETDTQYF.

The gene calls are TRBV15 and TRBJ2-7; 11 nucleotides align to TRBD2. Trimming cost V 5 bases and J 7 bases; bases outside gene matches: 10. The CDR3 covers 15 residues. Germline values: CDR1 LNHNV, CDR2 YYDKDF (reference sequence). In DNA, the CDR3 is TGTGCCACCAGCCATACTAGCGGGAGAGCGGTAGAGCAGTACTTC. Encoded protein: CATSHTSGRAVEQYF.

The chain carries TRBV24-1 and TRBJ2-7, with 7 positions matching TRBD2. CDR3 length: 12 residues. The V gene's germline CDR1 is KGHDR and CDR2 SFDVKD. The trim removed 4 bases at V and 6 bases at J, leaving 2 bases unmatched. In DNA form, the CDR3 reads TGTGCCACCAGTGACCCGGGGGGCGAGCAGTACTTC. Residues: CATSDPGGEQYF.

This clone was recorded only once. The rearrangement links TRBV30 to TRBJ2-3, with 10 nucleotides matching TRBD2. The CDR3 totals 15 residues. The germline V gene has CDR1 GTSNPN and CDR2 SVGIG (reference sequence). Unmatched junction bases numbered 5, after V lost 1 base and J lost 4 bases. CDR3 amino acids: CAWSESGRGADTQYF. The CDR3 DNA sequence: TGTGCCTGGAGTGAGAGCGGGAGGGGCGCAGATACGCAGTATTTT.

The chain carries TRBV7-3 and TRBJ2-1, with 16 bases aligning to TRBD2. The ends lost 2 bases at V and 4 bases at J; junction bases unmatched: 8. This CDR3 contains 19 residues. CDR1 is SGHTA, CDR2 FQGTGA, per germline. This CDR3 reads CASSLLGLAGGPGYNEQFF. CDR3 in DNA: TGTGCCAGCAGCTTACTGGGACTAGCGGGAGGGCCGGGATACAATGAGCAGTTCTTC.

The CDR3 DNA reads TGTGCCAGCAGCTTAATCGGGACTAGCACAGATACGCAGTATTTT. Translation: CASSLIGTSTDTQYF. V usage is TRBV9 and J usage is TRBJ2-3; D might be TRBD2 (6 bases). This CDR3 has 15 amino acids. Germline V gives CDR1 SGDLS, CDR2 YYNGEE. V lost 4 bases, J lost 0 bases, and 12 bases lay in between.

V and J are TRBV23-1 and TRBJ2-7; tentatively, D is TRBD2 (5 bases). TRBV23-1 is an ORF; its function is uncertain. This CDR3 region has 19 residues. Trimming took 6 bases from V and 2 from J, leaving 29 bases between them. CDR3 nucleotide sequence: TGCGCCAGCAGCCTCTTGGCAGACGAGGCGTTTTTCGGGGCCTACGAGCAGTACTTC. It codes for CASSLLADEAFFGAYEQYF.